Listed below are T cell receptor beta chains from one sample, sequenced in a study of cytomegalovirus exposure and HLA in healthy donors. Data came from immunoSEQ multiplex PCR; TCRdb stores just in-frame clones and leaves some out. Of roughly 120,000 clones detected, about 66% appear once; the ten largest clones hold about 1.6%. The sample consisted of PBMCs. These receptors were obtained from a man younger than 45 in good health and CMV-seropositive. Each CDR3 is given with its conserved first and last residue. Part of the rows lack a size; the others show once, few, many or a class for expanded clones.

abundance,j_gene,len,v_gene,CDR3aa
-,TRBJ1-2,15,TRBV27,CASSLWAGEGDGYTF
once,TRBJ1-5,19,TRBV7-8,CASSLEGRGLPSSNQPQHF
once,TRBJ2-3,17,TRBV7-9,CASSISSGRARGDTQYF
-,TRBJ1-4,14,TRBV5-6,CASSLGQTYEKLFF
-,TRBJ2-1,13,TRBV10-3,CAIMGTAHNEQFF
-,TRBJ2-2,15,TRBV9,CASSLTGGGTGELFF
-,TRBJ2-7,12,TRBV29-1,CSVEEYKSEQYF
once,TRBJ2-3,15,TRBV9,CASSLTSERTDTQYF
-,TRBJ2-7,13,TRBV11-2,CASSGSHRGEQYF
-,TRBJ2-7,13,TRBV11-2,CASSLDRVYEQYF
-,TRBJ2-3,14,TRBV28,CASSLSGSTDTQYF
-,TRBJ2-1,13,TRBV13,CASSIDSYNEQFF
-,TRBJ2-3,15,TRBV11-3,CASSWRTGLTDTQYF
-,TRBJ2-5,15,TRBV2,CASSGTIRGQETQYF
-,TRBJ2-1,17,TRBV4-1,CASSHPSGRAGGNEQFF
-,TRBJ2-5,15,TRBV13,CASSSNPQGWETQYF
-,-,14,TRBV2,CASSATGTPYEQYF
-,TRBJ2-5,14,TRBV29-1,CSGRLTGSTETQYF
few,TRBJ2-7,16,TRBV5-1,CASSRGGLAGAYEQYF
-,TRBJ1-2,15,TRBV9,CASSPSGGEGYGYTF
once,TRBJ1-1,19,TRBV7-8,CASSPFPEGGGRSTTEAFF
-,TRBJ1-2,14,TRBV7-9,CASEAREANYGYTF
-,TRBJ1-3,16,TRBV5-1,CASSREGGLSGNTIYF
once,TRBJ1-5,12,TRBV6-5,CASSYAGQPQHF
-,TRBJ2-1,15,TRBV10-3,CAISETKSGRNEQFF
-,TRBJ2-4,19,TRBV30,CAWSDSPGLAGVAKNIQYF
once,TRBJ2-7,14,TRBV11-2,CASSLVGGVYEQYF
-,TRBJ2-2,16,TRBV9,CASSPRGWGNTGELFF
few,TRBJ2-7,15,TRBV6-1,CASTFTGGVPYEQYF
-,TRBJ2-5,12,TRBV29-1,CSVTSGGSAQYF
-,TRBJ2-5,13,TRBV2,CASSWDTSRTQYF
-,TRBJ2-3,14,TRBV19,CASSSQRETDTQYF
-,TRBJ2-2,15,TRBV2,CASKPGLSNTGELFF
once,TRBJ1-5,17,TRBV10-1,CASSGQGGPYSNQPQHF